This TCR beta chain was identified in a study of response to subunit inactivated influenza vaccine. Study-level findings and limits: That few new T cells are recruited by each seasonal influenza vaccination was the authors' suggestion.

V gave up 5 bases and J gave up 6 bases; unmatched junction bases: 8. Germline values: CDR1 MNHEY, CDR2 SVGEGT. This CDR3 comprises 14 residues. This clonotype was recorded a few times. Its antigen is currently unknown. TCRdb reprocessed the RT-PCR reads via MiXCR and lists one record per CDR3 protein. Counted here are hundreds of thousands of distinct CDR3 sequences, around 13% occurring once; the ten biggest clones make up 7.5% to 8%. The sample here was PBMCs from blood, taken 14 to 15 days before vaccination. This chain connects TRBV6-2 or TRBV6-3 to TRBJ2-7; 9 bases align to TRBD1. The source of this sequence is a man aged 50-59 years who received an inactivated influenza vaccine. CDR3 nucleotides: TGTGCCAGCAGTACCGGGACAGGGTATGGCGAGCAGTACTTC. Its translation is CASSTGTGYGEQYF.